This is a list of T cell receptor beta chains from one sample in a study of shared clonotypes between healthy human individuals. The repertoire was sequenced with immunoSEQ multiplex PCR; TCRdb's copy has only in-frame clones and lacks some. Among some 2.4 million clones listed, 93% were seen once. What was sequenced was naive CD4+ T cells from PBMCs. Source of these receptors: a man between 18 and 29 years old in good health. Some clones in this sample may be carry-over from other donors' samples. CDR3s include the opening cysteine and the closing phenylalanine or tryptophan. Fields, in order: D gene, J gene, V gene, CDR3 DNA, CDR3 protein. The D gene is left open where the match is weak.

>NA|TRBJ2-5|TRBV25-1
TGTGCCAGCAGTGAGGGTGTAGTAGGGGGAACCGAAGAGACCCAGTACTTC
CASSEGVVGGTEETQYF
>NA|TRBJ1-1|TRBV2
TGTGCCAGCAGCGGCGGGGTTCGGAACACTGAAGCTTTCTTT
CASSGGVRNTEAFF
>NA|TRBJ2-3|TRBV4-2
TGTGCCAGCAGCCAAGATCTCCCGGATACGCAGTATTTT
CASSQDLPDTQYF
>NA|TRBJ2-1|TRBV6-1
TGTGCCAGCAGGGCGGTAGGAAACAATGAGCAGTTCTTC
CASRAVGNNEQFF
>NA|TRBJ2-2|TRBV18
TGTGCCAGCTCACCAGACATAAGGAACACCGGGGAGCTGTTTTTT
CASSPDIRNTGELFF
>NA|TRBJ1-3|TRBV18
TGTGCCAGCTCACCACCGACTTCGGGAGCCTCTGGAAACACCATATATTTT
CASSPPTSGASGNTIYF
>NA|TRBJ1-3|TRBV7-3
TGTGCCAGCAGCTTCCAGGGATCTGGAAACACCATATATTTT
CASSFQGSGNTIYF
>TRBD2|TRBJ2-7|TRBV5-1
TGCGCCAGCAGCTCCCTAGCGGGAGGGCCTGGCGAGCAGTACTTC
CASSSLAGGPGEQYF
>NA|TRBJ1-4|TRBV7-8
TGTGCCAGCAGCCGGGTTCAGGCAACTAATGAAAAACTGTTTTTT
CASSRVQATNEKLFF
>TRBD2|TRBJ2-1|TRBV7-3
TGTGCCAGCAGCTCCAGACTAGCGGGAGACAATGAGCAGTTCTTC
CASSSRLAGDNEQFF
>TRBD2|TRBJ2-7|TRBV7-2
TGTGCCAGCAGCTTACGGGCTAGCGGGAGCTACGAGCAGTACTTC
CASSLRASGSYEQYF
>NA|TRBJ2-7|TRBV2
TGTGCCAGCAGTGAGGCGGGAAAGAAGTCCTACGAGCAGTACTTC
CASSEAGKKSYEQYF
>TRBD1|TRBJ2-7|TRBV14
TGTGCCAGCAGCCGGACAGGGGGTCTTTCCTACGAGCAGTACTTC
CASSRTGGLSYEQYF
>TRBD1|TRBJ1-1|TRBV6-1
TGTGCCAGCAAGCCAACAGGGGCTCCCACTGAAGCTTTCTTT
CASKPTGAPTEAFF
>NA|TRBJ1-3|TRBV5-5
TGTGCCAGCAGCACCGGCCTGCTCAACACCATATATTTT
CASSTGLLNTIYF
>NA|TRBJ1-2|TRBV6-5
TGTGCCAGCAGCCCCGGACAGAACTATGGCTACACCTTC
CASSPGQNYGYTF
>TRBD2|TRBJ2-3|TRBV11-3
TGTGCCAGCAGCTTCAGCGGGATCGGCACAGATACGCAGTATTTT
CASSFSGIGTDTQYF
>NA|TRBJ1-5|TRBV6-5
TGTGCCAGCAGTTACCGGCGGGAGCCCCAGCATTTT
CASSYRREPQHF